This T cell receptor (beta chain) was captured in a study of blood T cell repertoires in COVID-19. TCRdb's copy holds only in-frame clones and misses some; the assay was immunoSEQ multiplex PCR. This sample has about 230,000 clones, with 80% to 90% found just once. In terms of age and location, participants ranged from about 18 to 90 years and lived in about two dozen US areas. The CDR3 loop spans 16 amino acids. The germline CDR1 and CDR2 sequences are SNHLY and FYNNEI. The ends were cut back, 3 bases at V and 2 bases at J, with 14 bases in the middle. The chain couples TRBV2 to TRBJ1-5; D remains unclear. This sequence originates from a woman aged 25 to 39 who had been exposed to COVID-19. The sequencing input was PBMCs or T cells enriched from blood (not recorded which). CDR3 region: CASSDVGPGGNQPQHF. CDR3 coding DNA: TGTGCCAGCAGTGACGTAGGCCCCGGGGGCAATCAGCCCCAGCATTTT.